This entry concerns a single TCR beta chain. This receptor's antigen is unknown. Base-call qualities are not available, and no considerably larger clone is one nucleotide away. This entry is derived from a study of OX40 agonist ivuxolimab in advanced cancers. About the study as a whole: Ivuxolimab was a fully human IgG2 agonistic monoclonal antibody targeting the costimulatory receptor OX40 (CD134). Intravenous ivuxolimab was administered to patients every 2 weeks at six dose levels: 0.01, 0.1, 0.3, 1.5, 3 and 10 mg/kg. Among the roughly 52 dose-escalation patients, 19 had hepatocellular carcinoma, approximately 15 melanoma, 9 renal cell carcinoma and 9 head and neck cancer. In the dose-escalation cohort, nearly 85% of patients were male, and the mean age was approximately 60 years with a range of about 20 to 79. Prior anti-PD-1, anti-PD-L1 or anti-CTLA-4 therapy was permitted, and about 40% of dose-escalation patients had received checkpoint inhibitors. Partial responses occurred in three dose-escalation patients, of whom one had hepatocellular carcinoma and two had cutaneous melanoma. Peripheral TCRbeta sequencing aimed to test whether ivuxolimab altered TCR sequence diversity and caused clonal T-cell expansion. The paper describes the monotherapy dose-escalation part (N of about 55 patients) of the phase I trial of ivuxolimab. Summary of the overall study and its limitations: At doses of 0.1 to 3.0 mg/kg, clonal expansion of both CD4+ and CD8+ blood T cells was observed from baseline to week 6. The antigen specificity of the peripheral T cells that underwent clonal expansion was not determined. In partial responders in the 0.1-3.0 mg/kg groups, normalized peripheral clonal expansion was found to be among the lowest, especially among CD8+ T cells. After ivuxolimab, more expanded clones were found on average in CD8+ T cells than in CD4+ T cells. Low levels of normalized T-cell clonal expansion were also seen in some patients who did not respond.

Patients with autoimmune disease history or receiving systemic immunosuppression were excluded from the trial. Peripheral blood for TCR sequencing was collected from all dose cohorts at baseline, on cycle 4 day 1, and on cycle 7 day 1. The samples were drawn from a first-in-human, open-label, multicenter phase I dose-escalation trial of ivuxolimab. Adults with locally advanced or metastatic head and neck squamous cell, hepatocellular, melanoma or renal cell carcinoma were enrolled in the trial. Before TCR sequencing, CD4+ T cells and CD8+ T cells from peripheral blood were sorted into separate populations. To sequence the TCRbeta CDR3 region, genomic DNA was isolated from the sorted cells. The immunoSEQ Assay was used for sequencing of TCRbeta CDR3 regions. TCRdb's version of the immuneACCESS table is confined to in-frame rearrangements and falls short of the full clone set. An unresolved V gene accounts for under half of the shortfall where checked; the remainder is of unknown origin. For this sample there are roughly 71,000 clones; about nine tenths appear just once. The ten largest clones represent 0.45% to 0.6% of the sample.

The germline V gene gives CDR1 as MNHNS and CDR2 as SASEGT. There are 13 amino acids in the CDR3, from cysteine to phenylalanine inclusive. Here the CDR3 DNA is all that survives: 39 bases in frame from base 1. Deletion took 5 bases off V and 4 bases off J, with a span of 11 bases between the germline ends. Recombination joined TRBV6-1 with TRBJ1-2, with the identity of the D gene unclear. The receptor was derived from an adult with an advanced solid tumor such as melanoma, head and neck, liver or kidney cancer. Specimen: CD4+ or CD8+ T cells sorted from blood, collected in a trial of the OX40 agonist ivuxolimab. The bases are TGTGCCAGCAGTTCCAGTACGGGCTATGGCTACACCTTC. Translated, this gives CASSSSTGYGYTF.